This T cell receptor beta chain was recorded in a study of identical twins (dated by TCRdb to the mid-2010s). About the full investigation: To test whether fetal clonotypes persist, this study deep-sequenced TCR alpha and beta repertoires from monozygotic twins, from unrelated adults of various ages, and from cord blood. To rule out contamination, replicate twin experiments were performed at different times with different library preparation protocols.

Sequences LGHNA (CDR1) and YSLEER (CDR2) are obtained from the germline V gene. Unmatched junction bases come to 11, with V trimmed by 0 bases and J by 8 bases. Inclusive of the bounding cysteine and phenylalanine, the CDR3 is 18 residues long. Of all the DNA, just the CDR3 is kept, 54 bases in frame from base 1. Receptor libraries were prepared by 5' RACE. Sequencing took place on an Illumina HiSeq 2000. A universal primer binding site was added through template switching, and the final cDNA carried a unique molecular identifier so that TCR cDNA molecules could be counted accurately. Specific primers in the conserved constant-segment region were used to synthesize first-strand cDNA for TCR alpha and beta chains. Each cDNA library was double barcoded, with a SMART-Mk sample barcode plus Illumina barcodes, to control for contamination. Two successive PCR steps introduced TruSeq adapter sequences along with Illumina sample barcodes. TCR alpha and beta cDNA libraries were sequenced on the Illumina HiSeq platform with custom primers. For the original study's pipeline: MiGEC processed the raw reads to extract unique molecular identifiers, while MiXCR was used to determine the CDR3 positions. For each individual, recombination models were inferred using an EM algorithm with the repgenHMM and IGoR tools. Shared clonotypes were analyzed with the tcR package in R, and sharing was normalized by the product of cloneset sizes. Out-of-frame nonproductive sequences were analyzed to study raw recombination free of thymic and clonal selection effects. TCRdb trimmed public reads at Q25 via fastp, called clones via MiXCR and kept in-frame beta chains. When rows share a CDR3 protein, they turn into one entry using the most common DNA and genes. In this record, the V and J calls reflect TCRdb's handling and not the investigators' own analysis. The sample includes 200,000 or so distinct CDR3 sequences, with around 8.1% observed a single time. About 1.9% of the sample is in the top ten clones.

Every donor was a healthy Caucasian. Three pairs of female monozygotic twins, all aged roughly 18 to 29 years, were included in the twin cohort. Miltenyi CD45RO+ enrichment and human naive T-cell isolation kits were used to isolate memory (CD45RO+) and naive T cells from PBMC. This clonotype appeared a few times. Its antigen remains unidentified. No base-level quality is on record; no much larger clone is a single base apart. Study-level results and caveats: Abundant cord blood beta clonotypes carried fewer insertions; young adult naive repertoires showed a weaker similar trend, while memory repertoires showed none. Out-of-frame TCR alpha sharing in monozygotic twins was systematically underestimated by recombination models, whereas sharing between unrelated individuals was in agreement with the recombination models. The excess sharing between twins in beta out-of-frame sequences was weaker because fewer shared sequences reduced the signal-to-noise ratio. Compared with coincidental sharing between unrelated individuals, out-of-frame TCR alpha sequences shared between twins had an excess of sequences with low generation probability. Zero-insertion analyses could be partly confounded by invariant T cells such as MAIT and iNKT, though diverse VJ usage argued against such confounding for most clonotypes. Because the same donors could not be followed over many years, the conclusions relied on cross-sectional statistical analysis.

Another study also made use of these data, one on yellow fever vaccine responses in identical twins. As that second study puts it: The authors reported that the T cell response to vaccination in identical twins appeared partly convergent and partly personalized. In the study, vaccine-responding T cell clones were precisely tracked in identical twins.

Here the chain combines TRBV4-3 and TRBJ2-3; 13 bases in the middle match TRBD2. The receptor was derived from a woman aged 18 to 35 in good health. The sequenced sample consisted of memory (CD45RO+) T cells sorted from blood. The cell subset or site label for this specimen denotes: CD45RO+ enriched T cells. The CDR3 protein: CASSQESPGLAGVLTQYF. The DNA is as follows: TGCGCCAGCAGCCAAGAAAGTCCCGGACTAGCGGGAGTTCTTACGCAGTATTTT.